The clone carrying this T cell receptor (beta chain) was counted once. This entry belongs to a study of OX40 agonist ivuxolimab in advanced cancers. The V end was cut by 3 bases, the J end by 9 bases, with 18 bases between. The V gene's germline CDR1 is KGHSH and CDR2 LQKENI. CDR3 length: 15 residues. Only in-frame clones appear in the TCRdb table, and some are missing; sequencing was by immunoSEQ multiplex PCR. The table records 65,000 to 100,000 clones, over 75% of them present only once. The genes are TRBV18 and TRBJ1-5; D gene ambiguous. The TCR was taken from an adult with an advanced solid tumor such as melanoma, head and neck, liver or kidney cancer. Material: CD4+ or CD8+ T cells sorted from blood, obtained in a trial of the OX40 agonist ivuxolimab. The DNA for the CDR3 is TGTGCCAGCTCACCCGAACCCGGAGCCTTCGGGCCCCAGCATTTT. It specifies CASSPEPGAFGPQHF.